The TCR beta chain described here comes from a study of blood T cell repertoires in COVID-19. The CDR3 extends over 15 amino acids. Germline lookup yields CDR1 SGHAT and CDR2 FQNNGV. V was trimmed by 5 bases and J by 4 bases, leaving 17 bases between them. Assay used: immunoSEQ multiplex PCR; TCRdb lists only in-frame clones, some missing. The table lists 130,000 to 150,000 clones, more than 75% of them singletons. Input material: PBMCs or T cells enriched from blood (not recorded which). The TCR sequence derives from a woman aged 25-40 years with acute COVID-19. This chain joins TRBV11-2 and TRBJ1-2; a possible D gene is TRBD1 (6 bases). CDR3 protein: CASSQGAGQTYGYTF. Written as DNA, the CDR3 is TGTGCCAGCAGCCAAGGGGCTGGACAGACCTATGGCTACACCTTC.